Below are 26 T cell receptor beta chains sequenced from a single sample in a study of blood T cell repertoires in COVID-19. Libraries were prepared by immunoSEQ multiplex PCR; TCRdb keeps only in-frame clonotypes and omits some of them. The top ten clones hold roughly two fifths of a sample with over 65,000 clones, 65% to 90% of them seen once. What was sequenced was peripheral blood. The receptors here all came from a man older than 75 with acute or convalescent COVID-19.

The rearrangement joins TRBV29-1 to TRBJ1-1; D gene ambiguous. This CDR3 spans 13 amino acids. CDR1 and CDR2 from the germline V gene are SQVTM and ANQGSEA. Trimming took 7 bases from V and 4 from J, leaving 16 bases between them. The CDR3 region is CSARVLESTEAFF. Written as DNA, the CDR3 is TGCAGCGCGCGAGTGTTGGAGAGCACTGAAGCTTTCTTT.

The chain uses TRBV5-1 and TRBJ2-1, with 7 nucleotides matching TRBD2. This CDR3 has 15 amino acids. Germline CDR1 and CDR2: SGHRS and YFSETQ. V was clipped by 4 bases and J by 0 bases; unmatched bases: 4. This CDR3 is CASSDGGSSYNEQFF. CDR3 nucleotides: TGCGCCAGCAGCGACGGGGGGAGCTCCTACAATGAGCAGTTCTTC.

The genes are TRBV7-3 and TRBJ2-3, with a tentative D call TRBD1 (6 bases). CDR3 length equals 15 residues. Germline V gene lookup returns CDR1 SGHTA and CDR2 FQGTGA. The ends were cut back, 5 bases at V and 8 bases at J, with 20 bases in the middle. The CDR3 loop reads CASSPNTGRTSTQYF. DNA of the CDR3: TGTGCCAGCAGCCCAAACACAGGGCGGACGAGTACGCAGTATTTT.

This chain connects TRBV28 to TRBJ2-1; 7 nucleotides line up with TRBD2. The CDR3 length is 15 residues. The trim removed 5 bases at V and 8 bases at J, leaving 12 bases unmatched. Looked up from germline, CDR1 is MDHEN and CDR2 is SYDVKM. This chain's CDR3 is CASSTSGIRIYEQFF. CDR3 DNA sequence: TGTGCCAGCAGTACCAGCGGGATCAGGATCTATGAGCAGTTCTTC. Based on the CDR3 plus reference TRBV28 and TRBJ2-1, the full variable domain is DVKVTQSSRYLVKRTGEKVFLECVQDMDHENMFWYRQDPGLGLRLIYFSYDVKMKEKGDIPEGYSVSREKKERFSLILESASTNQTSMYLCASSTSGIRIYEQFFGPGTRLTVL.

The chain joins TRBV7-8 to TRBJ1-4; D is undetermined. Germline CDR1 is SGHVS and CDR2 is FQNEAQ. The ends were cut back, 4 bases at V and 0 bases at J, with 18 bases in the middle. The CDR3 contains 18 residues. This CDR3 is CASSSTRSGTATNEKLFF. The CDR3 nucleotides are TGTGCCAGCAGCTCGACTAGGTCCGGAACTGCAACTAATGAAAAACTGTTTTTT.

V is TRBV5-1 and J is TRBJ2-3; possible D gene TRBD2, 5 bases. The CDR3 loop spans 15 amino acids. Trimming pared 0 bases from V and 5 bases from J, leaving 13 bases between. In germline, CDR1 is SGHRS, CDR2 YFSETQ. The CDR3 region has the DNA TGCGCCAGCAGCTTGGAAGGCGGGCCCCGAGATACGCAGTATTTT. This translates into CASSLEGGPRDTQYF.

The V gene is TRBV14, the J gene TRBJ2-3; D may be TRBD2 (6 bases). CDR1 and CDR2 from the germline V gene are SGHDN and FVKESK. The germline V and J ends were trimmed by 1 base and 0 bases, with 20 bases remaining between them. The CDR3 totals 19 residues. The CDR3: CASSQGDSSFWTSTDTQYF. DNA of the CDR3: TGTGCCAGCAGCCAAGGGGACTCGTCTTTTTGGACTAGCACAGATACGCAGTATTTT. Together with reference TRBV14 and TRBJ2-3, the CDR3 gives the full variable domain: EAGVTQFPSHSVIEKGQTVTLRCDPISGHDNLYWYRRVMGKEIKFLLHFVKESKQDESGMPNNRFLAERTGGTYSTLKVQPAELEDSGVYFCASSQGDSSFWTSTDTQYFGPGTRLTVL.

The chain links TRBV6-2 or TRBV6-3 to TRBJ1-3; D not resolved. Trimming cost V 4 bases and J 3 bases, with 7 bases left between them. Germline lookup yields CDR1 MNHEY and CDR2 SVGEGT. The CDR3 has 13 amino acids. The CDR3 here is CASSFSSGNTIYF. CDR3 nucleotide sequence: TGTGCCAGCAGTTTTTCGAGTGGAAACACCATATATTTT.

J is TRBJ1-3 and V is TRBV18; D remains unclear. The CDR3 consists of 14 residues. The germline V gene has CDR1 KGHSH and CDR2 LQKENI. V was cut by 3 bases and J by 0 bases, with 6 bases left in between. The CDR3 is CASSPQNSGNTIYF. The CDR3 coding sequence is TGTGCCAGCTCACCGCAGAACTCTGGAAACACCATATATTTT.

The V gene is TRBV28, the J gene TRBJ2-5, with 7 bases identical to TRBD1. Germline-derived CDR1 and CDR2 are MDHEN and SYDVKM. After removal of 5 bases from V and 1 base from J, the junction contained 7 bases not matched to a gene. CDR3 size: 15 residues. CDR3 protein: CASSTIGTVQETQYF. CDR3 in DNA: TGTGCCAGCAGTACGATCGGGACAGTCCAAGAGACCCAGTACTTC.

The V and J genes are TRBV7-3 and TRBJ2-1, with 10 bases aligning to TRBD2. Germline CDR1 is SGHTA and CDR2 is FQGTGA. This CDR3 has 15 amino acids. Trimming removed 6 bases from V and 7 bases from J; junction bases left unmatched: 9. CDR3 DNA: TGTGCCAGCAGTTCTAGGGGACTAGCGACTAATGAGCAGTTCTTC. It yields the protein CASSSRGLATNEQFF.

The chain links TRBV18 to TRBJ1-1; 9 nucleotides agree with TRBD1. The germline gives CDR1 KGHSH, CDR2 LQKENI. J gave up 4 bases and V 2 bases, and 5 bases lay outside the gene matches. The CDR3 runs to 15 residues. The CDR3 coding sequence is TGTGCCAGCTCACCAGTTGGGACAGGGACCACTGAAGCTTTCTTT. It specifies CASSPVGTGTTEAFF. The full variable domain, completed using reference TRBV18 and TRBJ1-1, is NAGVMQNPRHLVRRRGQEARLRCSPMKGHSHVYWYRQLPEEGLKFMVYLQKENIIDESGMPKERFSAEFPKEGPSILRIQQVVRGDSAAYFCASSPVGTGTTEAFFGQGTRLTVV.

The genes are TRBV4-3 and TRBJ2-2; no clear D gene. V shed 0 bases and J shed 10 bases, with 18 bases lying between them. The CDR3 length is 16 residues. CDR1 and CDR2 (germline): LGHNA, YSLEER. CDR3 protein: CASSQDLVGDVKELFF. CDR3 DNA sequence: TGCGCCAGCAGCCAAGATCTGGTAGGAGATGTAAAGGAGCTGTTTTTT.

The V call is TRBV5-1, the J call TRBJ2-2; 7 bases are shared with TRBD2. This CDR3 has 15 residues. J gave up 3 bases and V 6 bases, and 8 bases lay outside the gene matches. Germline lookup yields CDR1 SGHRS and CDR2 YFSETQ. CDR3 region: CASTLSGSYTGELFF. The DNA of the CDR3 is TGCGCCAGCACCCTTAGCGGGTCATACACCGGGGAGCTGTTTTTT.

This CDR3 reads CASRGDRDYTDTQYF. The CDR3, as DNA: TGTGCCAGTAGGGGGGACAGGGACTACACAGATACGCAGTATTTT. This chain connects TRBV19 to TRBJ2-3; the match to TRBD1 covers 9 bases. The CDR3 totals 15 residues. The V gene's germline CDR1 is LNHDA and CDR2 SQIVND (reference sequence). Trimming cost V 6 bases and J 2 bases; bases outside gene matches: 6.

This sequence joins TRBV5-5 and TRBJ1-1; no firm D call. V lost 2 bases to trimming and J lost 4 bases, with 12 bases between them. The germline gives CDR1 SGHKS, CDR2 YYEKEE (reference sequence). The CDR3 extends over 14 amino acids. CDR3 residues: CASSFSGSGTEAFF. The CDR3 nucleotides are TGTGCCAGCAGCTTTTCGGGGTCCGGCACTGAAGCTTTCTTT.

The rearrangement uses TRBV9 and TRBJ2-3; possibly TRBD2 for D (5 bases). CDR1 SGDLS and CDR2 YYNGEE come from the germline V gene. The CDR3 length is 15 residues. V was pared by 0 bases and J by 0 bases, with 8 bases between. DNA for the CDR3: TGTGCCAGCAGCGTAGCAGCGGCCAGCACAGATACGCAGTATTTT. It codes for CASSVAAASTDTQYF.

The V call is TRBV6-5, the J call TRBJ1-2; 7 bases line up with TRBD1. V lost 6 bases, J lost 2 bases, and 3 bases stayed unmatched. Looked up from germline, CDR1 is MNHEY and CDR2 is SVGAGI. This CDR3 region has 13 residues. CDR3 sequence (DNA): TGTGCCAGCAGCGTACAGGGGAACTATGGCTACACCTTC. Translation gives CASSVQGNYGYTF.

This clone was detected only a few times. The chain links TRBV6-1 to TRBJ1-1; unclear D gene. The CDR3 covers 13 residues. Trimming removed 5 bases from V and 6 bases from J, with 13 bases in between. Per the germline V gene, CDR1 is MNHNS and CDR2 is SASEGT. The CDR3 spells CASSQTEISEAFF. The CDR3 nucleotides read TGTGCCAGCAGTCAAACAGAAATCTCTGAAGCTTTCTTT.

The chain employs TRBV7-3 and TRBJ2-1, with a possible D match to TRBD2 (6 bases). This CDR3 region has 15 residues. Trimming stripped 1 base from V and 0 bases from J, with 7 bases between. Germline CDR1 and CDR2: SGHTA and FQGTGA. The chain's CDR3 is CASSLNSGSYNEQFF. As DNA, the CDR3 is TGTGCCAGCAGCTTAAATAGCGGCTCCTACAATGAGCAGTTCTTC. The whole variable domain, remainder taken from reference TRBV7-3 and TRBJ2-1, is GAGVSQTPSNKVTEKGKYVELRCDPISGHTALYWYRQSLGQGPEFLIYFQGTGAADDSGLPNDRFFAVRPEGSVSTLKIQRTERGDSAVYLCASSLNSGSYNEQFFGPGTRLTVL.

The gene calls are TRBV18 and TRBJ1-1; tentatively, D is TRBD1 (5 bases). V was trimmed by 3 bases and J by 4 bases, leaving 12 bases between them. The germline V gene encodes CDR1 KGHSH and CDR2 LQKENI. The CDR3 has 14 residues. As DNA, the CDR3 is TGTGCCAGCTCACCCCAGGGTGAGGTCACTGAAGCTTTCTTT. Translated: CASSPQGEVTEAFF. The full variable domain, completed using reference TRBV18 and TRBJ1-1, is NAGVMQNPRHLVRRRGQEARLRCSPMKGHSHVYWYRQLPEEGLKFMVYLQKENIIDESGMPKERFSAEFPKEGPSILRIQQVVRGDSAAYFCASSPQGEVTEAFFGQGTRLTVV.

The gene calls are TRBV5-5 and TRBJ1-4, with D perhaps TRBD1 (6 bases). The CDR3 runs to 13 residues. Trimming took off 6 bases at V and 8 bases at J, with 14 bases between the two ends. Germline V gene data show CDR1 as SGHKS and CDR2 as YYEKEE (reference sequence). The CDR3 DNA reads as TGTGCCAGCAACAGGGCTACGGGGGAAAAACTGTTTTTT. Translated, it gives CASNRATGEKLFF. Drawing the rest from reference TRBV5-5 and TRBJ1-4, the complete variable domain is DAGVTQSPTHLIKTRGQQVTLRCSPISGHKSVSWYQQVLGQGPQFIFQYYEKEERGRGNFPDRFSARQFPNYSSELNVNALLLGDSALYLCASNRATGEKLFFGSGTQLSVL.

Note on this clone: The sample contains more than one DNA sequence encoding this CDR3. V gene TRBV2 combines with J gene TRBJ1-1; no clear D. CDR3 length: 13 residues. Germline CDR1 and CDR2: SNHLY and FYNNEI. With 4 bases removed from V and 0 bases from J, the gap between germline ends came to 6 bases. CDR3 amino acids: CASSAGLNTEAFF. The CDR3, as DNA: TGTGCCAGCAGTGCAGGCCTGAACACTGAAGCTTTCTTT.

The V call is TRBV5-4, the J call TRBJ2-1; possible D gene TRBD1, 6 bases. Germline CDR1 and CDR2: SGHNT and YYREEE (reference sequence). The CDR3 contains 14 residues. Trimming took off 6 bases at V and 8 bases at J, with 18 bases between the two ends. CDR3 coding DNA: TGTGCCAGCACAACTCATCAGGGGTCTGATGAGCAGTTCTTC. Protein: CASTTHQGSDEQFF.

Only a few counts were recorded for this clone. The J gene is TRBJ2-7, the V gene TRBV7-2; tentative D call: TRBD2 (6 bases). The CDR3 has 14 residues. The V end was cut by 1 base, the J end by 0 bases, with 7 bases between. The germline CDR1 and CDR2 sequences are SGHTA and FQGNSA. CDR3 sequence: CASSLERVSYEQYF. In DNA, the CDR3 is TGTGCCAGCAGCTTAGAGCGGGTCTCCTACGAGCAGTACTTC. The full variable domain, with the rest looked up from reference TRBV7-2 and TRBJ2-7, is GAGVSQSPSNKVTEKGKDVELRCDPISGHTALYWYRQSLGQGLEFLIYFQGNSAPDKSGLPSDRFSAERTGGSVSTLTIQRTQQEDSAVYLCASSLERVSYEQYFGPGTRLTVT.

The sample holds one count of this clone. The chain employs TRBV28 and TRBJ1-2; 7 bases fit TRBD1. V was pared by 10 bases and J by 2 bases, with 7 bases of the junction left unmatched. The germline CDR1 and CDR2 sequences are MDHEN and SYDVKM. The CDR3 is made up of 13 amino acids. As DNA, the CDR3 is TGTGCCACGACAGGGAGTTTCAACTATGGCTACACCTTC. Protein sequence: CATTGSFNYGYTF.